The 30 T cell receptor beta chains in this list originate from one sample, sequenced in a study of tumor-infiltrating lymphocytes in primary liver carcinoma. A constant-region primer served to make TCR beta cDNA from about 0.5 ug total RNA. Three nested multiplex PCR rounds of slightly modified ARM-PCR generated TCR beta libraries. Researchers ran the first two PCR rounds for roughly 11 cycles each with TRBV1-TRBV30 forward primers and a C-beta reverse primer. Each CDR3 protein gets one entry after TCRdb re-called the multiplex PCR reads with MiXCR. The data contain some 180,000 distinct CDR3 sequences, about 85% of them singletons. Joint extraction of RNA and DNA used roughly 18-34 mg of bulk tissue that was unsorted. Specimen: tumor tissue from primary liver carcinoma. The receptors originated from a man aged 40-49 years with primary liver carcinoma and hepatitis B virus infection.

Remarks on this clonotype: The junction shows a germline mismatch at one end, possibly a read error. CDR3 sequence reads: CTSDRGSSQNIQYF. The DNA for the CDR3 is TGTACCAGCGATAGGGGGTCATCCCAAAACATTCAGTACTTC. The V gene is TRBV6-1, the J gene TRBJ2-4, with a weak D call TRBD1 (6 bases). The CDR3 consists of 14 residues. Germline V CDR1 and CDR2: MNHNS, SASEGT.

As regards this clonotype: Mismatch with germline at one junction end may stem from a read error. CDR3 nucleotides: TGTGCTCGCTGGTCCGTGTGGGCCGTCAATGAGCACTTCTTC. Protein sequence: CARWSVWAVNEHFF. V and J are TRBV6-1 and TRBJ2-1; D not certain. The CDR3 has 14 residues. CDR1 is MNHNS, CDR2 SASEGT, per germline.

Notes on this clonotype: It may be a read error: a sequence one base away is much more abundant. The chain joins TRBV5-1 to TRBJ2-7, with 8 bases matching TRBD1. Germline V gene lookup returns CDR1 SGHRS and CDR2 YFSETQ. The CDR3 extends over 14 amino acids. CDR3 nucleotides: TGCGCCAGCAGCGATCAGGGGGCCCCCTACGAGCATTACTTC. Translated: CASSDQGAPYEHYF.

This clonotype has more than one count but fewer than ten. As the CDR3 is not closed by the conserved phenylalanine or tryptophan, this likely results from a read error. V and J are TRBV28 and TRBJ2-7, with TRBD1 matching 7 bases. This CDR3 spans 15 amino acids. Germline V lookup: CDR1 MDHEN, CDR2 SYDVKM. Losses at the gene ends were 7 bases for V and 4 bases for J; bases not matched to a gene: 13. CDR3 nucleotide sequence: TGTGCCAGCAAGAGACAGGGAGTACCCTCTTACGAGCAGTACCTC. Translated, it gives CASKRQGVPSYEQYL.

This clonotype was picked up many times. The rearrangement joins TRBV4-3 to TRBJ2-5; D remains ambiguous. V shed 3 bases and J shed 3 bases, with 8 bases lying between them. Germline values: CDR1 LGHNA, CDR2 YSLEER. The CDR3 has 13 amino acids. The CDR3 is CASSQNPKETQYF. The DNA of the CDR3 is TGCGCCAGCAGCCAGAATCCCAAAGAGACCCAGTACTTC.

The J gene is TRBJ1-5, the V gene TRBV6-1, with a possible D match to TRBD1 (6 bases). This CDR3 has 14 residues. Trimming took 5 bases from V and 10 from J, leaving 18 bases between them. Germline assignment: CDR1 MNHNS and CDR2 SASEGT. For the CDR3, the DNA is TGTGCCAGCAGTCTACAGGGAGCCACTAAACCCCAGCATTTT. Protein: CASSLQGATKPQHF.

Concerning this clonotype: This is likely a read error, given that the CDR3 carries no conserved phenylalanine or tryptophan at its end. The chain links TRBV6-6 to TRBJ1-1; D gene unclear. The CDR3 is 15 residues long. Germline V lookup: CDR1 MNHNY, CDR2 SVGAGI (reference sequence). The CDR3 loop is CASSIPSARDTEAFY. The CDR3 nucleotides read TGTGCTAGCAGTATTCCGTCGGCGCGGGACACTGAAGCTTTCTAT.

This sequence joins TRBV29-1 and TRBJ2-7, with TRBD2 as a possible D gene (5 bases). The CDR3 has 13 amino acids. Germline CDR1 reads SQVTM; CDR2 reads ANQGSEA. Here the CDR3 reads CSVAPRGLHEQYF. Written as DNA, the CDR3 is TGCAGTGTCGCCCCGAGAGGGCTCCACGAGCAGTACTTC.

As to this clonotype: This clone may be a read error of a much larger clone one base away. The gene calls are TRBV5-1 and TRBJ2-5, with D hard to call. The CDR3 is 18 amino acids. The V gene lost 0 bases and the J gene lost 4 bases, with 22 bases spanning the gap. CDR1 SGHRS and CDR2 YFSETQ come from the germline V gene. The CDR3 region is CASSLGVDSCPLSETQYF. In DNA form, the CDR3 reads TGCGCCAGCAGCTTGGGGGTTGATAGTTGTCCCCTCTCAGAGACCCAGTACTTC.

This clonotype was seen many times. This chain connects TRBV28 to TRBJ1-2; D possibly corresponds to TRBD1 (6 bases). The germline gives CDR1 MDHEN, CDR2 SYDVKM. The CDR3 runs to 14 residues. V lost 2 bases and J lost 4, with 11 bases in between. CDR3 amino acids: CASSLTGSFYGYTF. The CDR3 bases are TGTGCCAGCAGTTTAACAGGGTCCTTCTATGGCTACACCTTC.

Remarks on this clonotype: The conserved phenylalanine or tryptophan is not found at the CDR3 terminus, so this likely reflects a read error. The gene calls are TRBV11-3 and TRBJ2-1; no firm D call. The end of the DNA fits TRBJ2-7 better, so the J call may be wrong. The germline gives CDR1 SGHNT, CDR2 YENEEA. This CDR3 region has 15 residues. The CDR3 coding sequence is TGTGCCAGCAGTCCCCTCTTTGCTGAGAACAATGAGCAGTACATC. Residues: CASSPLFAENNEQYI.

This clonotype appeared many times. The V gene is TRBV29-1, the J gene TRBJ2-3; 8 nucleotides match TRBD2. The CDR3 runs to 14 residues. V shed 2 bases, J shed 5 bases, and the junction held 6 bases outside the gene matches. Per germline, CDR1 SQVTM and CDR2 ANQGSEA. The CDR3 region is CSVESGAGGDTQYF. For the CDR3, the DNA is TGCAGCGTTGAATCAGGGGCGGGGGGAGATACGCAGTATTTT.

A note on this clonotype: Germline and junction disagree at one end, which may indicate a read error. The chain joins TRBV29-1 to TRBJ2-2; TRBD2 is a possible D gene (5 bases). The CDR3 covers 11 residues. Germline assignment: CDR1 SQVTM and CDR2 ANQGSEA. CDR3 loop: CSAMGNGEMFF. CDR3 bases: TGCAGCGCCATGGGGAACGGGGAGATGTTTTTC.

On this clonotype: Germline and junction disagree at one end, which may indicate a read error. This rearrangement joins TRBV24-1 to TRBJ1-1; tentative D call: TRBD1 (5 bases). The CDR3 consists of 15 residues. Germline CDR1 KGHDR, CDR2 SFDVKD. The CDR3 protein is CDTSGVGEENTEAFF. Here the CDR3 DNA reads TGTGACACCAGTGGTGTGGGGGAGGAGAACACTGAAGCTTTCTTT.

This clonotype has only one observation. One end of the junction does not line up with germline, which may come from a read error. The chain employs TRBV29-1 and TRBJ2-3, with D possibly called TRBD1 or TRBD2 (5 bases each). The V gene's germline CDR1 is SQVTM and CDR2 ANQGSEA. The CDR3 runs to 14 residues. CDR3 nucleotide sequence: TGTAGCGTTTCCAGGATAGGGGCGTCAGATACGCAATATTTT. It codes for CSVSRIGASDTQYF.

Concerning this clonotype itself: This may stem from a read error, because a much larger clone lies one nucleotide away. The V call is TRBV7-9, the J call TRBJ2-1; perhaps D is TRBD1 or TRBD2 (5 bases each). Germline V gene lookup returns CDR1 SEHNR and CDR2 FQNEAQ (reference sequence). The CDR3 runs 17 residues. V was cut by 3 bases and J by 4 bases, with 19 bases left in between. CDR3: CASSFRAGPPSYNEQFF. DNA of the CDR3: TGTGCCAGCAGCTTCAGGGCGGGTCCCCCTAGTTACAATGAGCAGTTCTTC.

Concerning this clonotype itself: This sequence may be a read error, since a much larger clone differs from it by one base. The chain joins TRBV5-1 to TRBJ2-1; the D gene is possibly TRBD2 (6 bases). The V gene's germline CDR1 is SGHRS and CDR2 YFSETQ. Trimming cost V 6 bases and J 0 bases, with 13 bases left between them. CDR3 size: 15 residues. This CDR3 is CASIVGGDSYNEQFF. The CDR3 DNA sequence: TGCGCCAGCATAGTGGGGGGAGACTCCTACAATGAGCAGTTCTTC.

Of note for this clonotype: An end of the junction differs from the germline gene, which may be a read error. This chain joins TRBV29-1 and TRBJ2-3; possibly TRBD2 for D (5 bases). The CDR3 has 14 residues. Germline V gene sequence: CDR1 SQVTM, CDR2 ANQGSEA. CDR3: CSVGAVGAADTQYF. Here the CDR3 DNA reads TGTAGTGTTGGAGCGGTGGGAGCGGCAGATACGCAGTATTTT.

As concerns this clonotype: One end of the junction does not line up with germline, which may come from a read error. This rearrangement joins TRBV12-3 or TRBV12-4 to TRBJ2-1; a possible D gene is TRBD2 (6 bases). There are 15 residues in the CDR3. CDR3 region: CAISPPGRGYNEQFF. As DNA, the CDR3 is TGTGCCATCAGTCCCCCCGGGAGAGGATACAATGAGCAGTTCTTC.

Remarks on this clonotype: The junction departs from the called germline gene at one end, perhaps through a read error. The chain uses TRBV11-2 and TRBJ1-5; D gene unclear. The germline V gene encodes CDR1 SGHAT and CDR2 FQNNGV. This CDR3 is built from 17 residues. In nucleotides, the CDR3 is TGTGCTAGCAGCTTAGTAAGGGTAATAGGGAGCAATCAGCCCCAGCATTTT. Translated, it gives CASSLVRVIGSNQPQHF.

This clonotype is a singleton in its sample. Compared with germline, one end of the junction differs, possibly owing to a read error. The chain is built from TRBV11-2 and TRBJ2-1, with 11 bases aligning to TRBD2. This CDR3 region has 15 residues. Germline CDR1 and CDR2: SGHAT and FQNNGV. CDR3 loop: CVNSGTSGSYSERFF. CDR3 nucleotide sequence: TGTGTCAATAGCGGCACTAGCGGGAGCTATTCCGAGCGGTTCTTC.

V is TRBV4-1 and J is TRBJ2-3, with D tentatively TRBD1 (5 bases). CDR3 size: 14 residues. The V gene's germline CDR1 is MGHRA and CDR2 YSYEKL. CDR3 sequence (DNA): TGCGACAGGAGCCAAAAAGAAGGCACAGATACGCAGTATTTT. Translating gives CDRSQKEGTDTQYF.

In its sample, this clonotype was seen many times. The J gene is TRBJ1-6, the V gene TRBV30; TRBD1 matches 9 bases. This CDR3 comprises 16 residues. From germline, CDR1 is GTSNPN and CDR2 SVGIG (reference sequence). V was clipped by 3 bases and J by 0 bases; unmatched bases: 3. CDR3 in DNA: TGTGCCTGGAGGCTACAGGGGGCCTCCTATAATTCACCCCTCCACTTT. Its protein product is CAWRLQGASYNSPLHF.

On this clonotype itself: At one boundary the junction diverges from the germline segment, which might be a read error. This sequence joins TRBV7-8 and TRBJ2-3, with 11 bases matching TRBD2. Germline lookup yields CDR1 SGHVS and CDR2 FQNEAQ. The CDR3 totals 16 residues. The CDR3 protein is CANSLHTSGSPDTQYF. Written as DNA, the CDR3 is TGTGCCAACAGCTTACACACTAGCGGGAGCCCAGATACGCAGTATTTT. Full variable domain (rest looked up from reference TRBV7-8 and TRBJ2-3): GAGVSQSPRYKVAKRGQDVALRCDPISGHVSLFWYQQALGQGPEFLTYFQNEAQLDKSGLPSDRFFAERPEGSVSTLKIQRTQQEDSAVYLCANSLHTSGSPDTQYFGPGTRLTVL.

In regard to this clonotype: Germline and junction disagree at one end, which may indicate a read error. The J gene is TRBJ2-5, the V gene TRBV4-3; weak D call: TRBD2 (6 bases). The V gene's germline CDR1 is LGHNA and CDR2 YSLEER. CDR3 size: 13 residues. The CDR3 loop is CGSSLAYEETPYF. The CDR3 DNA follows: TGCGGCAGCAGCCTAGCGTATGAAGAGACCCCGTACTTC.

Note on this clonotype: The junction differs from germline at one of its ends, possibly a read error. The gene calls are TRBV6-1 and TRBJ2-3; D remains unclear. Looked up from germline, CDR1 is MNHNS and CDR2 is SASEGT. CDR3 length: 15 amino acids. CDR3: CASSEGSWPAETQYF. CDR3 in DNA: TGTGCCAGTAGTGAAGGTAGCTGGCCTGCAGAGACGCAGTATTTT.

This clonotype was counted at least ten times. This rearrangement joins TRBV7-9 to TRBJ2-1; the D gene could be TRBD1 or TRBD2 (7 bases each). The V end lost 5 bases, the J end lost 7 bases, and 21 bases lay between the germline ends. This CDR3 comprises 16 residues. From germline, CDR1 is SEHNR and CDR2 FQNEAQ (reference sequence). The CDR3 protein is CASSPPRGGGPNEQFF. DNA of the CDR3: TGTGCCAGCAGCCCTCCCAGGGGGGGAGGGCCAAATGAGCAGTTCTTC.

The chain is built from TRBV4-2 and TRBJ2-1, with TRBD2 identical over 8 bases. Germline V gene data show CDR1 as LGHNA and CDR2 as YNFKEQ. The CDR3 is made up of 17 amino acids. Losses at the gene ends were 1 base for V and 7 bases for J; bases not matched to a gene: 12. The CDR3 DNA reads TGTGCCAGCAGCCAAGCTTTAGCGGGATATACGGGGAATGAGCAGTTCTTC. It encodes CASSQALAGYTGNEQFF.

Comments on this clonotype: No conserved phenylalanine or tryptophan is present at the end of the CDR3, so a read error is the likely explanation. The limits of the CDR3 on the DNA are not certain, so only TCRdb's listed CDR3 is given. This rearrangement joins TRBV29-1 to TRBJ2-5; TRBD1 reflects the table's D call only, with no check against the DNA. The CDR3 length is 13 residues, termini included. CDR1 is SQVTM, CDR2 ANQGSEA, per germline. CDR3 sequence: CSVEGTGGETQNV.

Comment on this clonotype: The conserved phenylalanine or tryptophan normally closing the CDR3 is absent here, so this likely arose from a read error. The CDR3 coding sequence is TGTGCCAGCAGCTTTCCCGGGACTAGCGGGAGGAGTACGCAGTATTTG. It specifies CASSFPGTSGRSTQYL. The chain carries TRBV11-1 and TRBJ2-3, with TRBD2 matching over 15 bases. Per the germline V gene, CDR1 is SGHAT and CDR2 is FQDESV (reference sequence). The CDR3 extends over 16 amino acids. Losses at the gene ends were 3 bases for V and 8 bases for J; bases not matched to a gene: 6.